This TCR beta chain emerged from a study of graft-versus-host responses after intestinal transplantation. Points from the study as a whole: Analysis identified GvH clones in recipient marrow, with some appearing first in ileum or blood. Maximum circulating GvH clone levels tracked with early post-transplant HvG decreases.

Using immunoSEQ multiplex PCR, the repertoire was profiled, and TCRdb retains in-frame clones only, with some absent. The table records about 120,000 clones, 85% to 95% of them present only once. On this clone: What it binds is unknown.

The sequence came from a human donor who received an intestinal transplant. The sequenced sample was unstimulated CD8+ T cells sorted from spleen or lymph node cells, obtained before intestinal transplant.

CDR3 residues: CASSQDPGGNEQYF. In nucleotides, the CDR3 is TGCGCCAGCAGCCAAGATCCAGGGGGCAACGAGCAGTACTTC. The V call is TRBV4-1, the J call TRBJ2-7; 8 bases are a match to TRBD1. The trim removed 0 bases at V and 5 bases at J, leaving 3 bases unmatched. CDR3 length equals 14 residues. Per the germline V gene, CDR1 is MGHRA and CDR2 is YSYEKL.